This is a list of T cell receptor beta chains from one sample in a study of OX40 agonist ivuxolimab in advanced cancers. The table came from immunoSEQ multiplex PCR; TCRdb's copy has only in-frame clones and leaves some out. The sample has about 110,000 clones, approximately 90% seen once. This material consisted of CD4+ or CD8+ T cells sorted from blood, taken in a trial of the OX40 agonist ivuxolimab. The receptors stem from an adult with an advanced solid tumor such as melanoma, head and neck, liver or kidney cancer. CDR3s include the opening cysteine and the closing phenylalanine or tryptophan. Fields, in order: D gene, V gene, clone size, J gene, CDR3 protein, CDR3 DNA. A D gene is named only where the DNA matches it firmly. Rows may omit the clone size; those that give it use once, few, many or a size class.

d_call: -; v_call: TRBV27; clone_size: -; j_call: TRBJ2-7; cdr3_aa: CASSRTSETYEQYF; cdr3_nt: TGTGCCAGCAGTAGGACCTCCGAAACCTACGAGCAGTACTTC
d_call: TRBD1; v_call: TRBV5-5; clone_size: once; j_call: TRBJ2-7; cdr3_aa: CASSFIGGSDYEQYF; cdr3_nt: TGTGCCAGCAGTTTTATAGGGGGCTCAGACTACGAGCAGTACTTC
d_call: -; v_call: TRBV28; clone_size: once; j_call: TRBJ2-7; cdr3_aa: CASSPGGDYEQYF; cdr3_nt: TGTGCCAGCAGCCCTGGGGGAGACTACGAGCAGTACTTC
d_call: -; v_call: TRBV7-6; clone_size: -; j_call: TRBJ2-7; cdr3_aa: CASSLDPAPNEQYF; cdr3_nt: TGTGCCAGCAGCTTAGATCCAGCTCCGAACGAGCAGTACTTC
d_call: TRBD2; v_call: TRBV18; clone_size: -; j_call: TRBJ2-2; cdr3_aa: CASSPTRTSGNTGELFF; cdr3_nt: TGTGCCAGCTCACCAACCCGGACTAGCGGGAACACCGGGGAGCTGTTTTTT
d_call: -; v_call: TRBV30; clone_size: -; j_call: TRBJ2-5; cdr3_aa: CAWSVRGQKETQYF; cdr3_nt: TGTGCCTGGAGTGTACGGGGACAAAAAGAGACCCAGTACTTC
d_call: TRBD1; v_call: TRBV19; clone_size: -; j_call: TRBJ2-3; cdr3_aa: CASSPRGDRTGSSTDTQYF; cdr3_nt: TGTGCCAGTAGTCCTCGTGGCGATCGGACAGGGTCTAGCACAGATACGCAGTATTTT
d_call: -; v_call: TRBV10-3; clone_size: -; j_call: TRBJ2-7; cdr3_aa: CAPARLVEQYF; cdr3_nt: TGTGCCCCAGCCCGCTTAGTTGAGCAGTACTTC
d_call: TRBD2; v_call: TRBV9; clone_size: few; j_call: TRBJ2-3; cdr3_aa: CASALAGAGLDTQYF; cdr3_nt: TGTGCCAGCGCCTTAGCGGGAGCCGGTCTGGATACGCAGTATTTT
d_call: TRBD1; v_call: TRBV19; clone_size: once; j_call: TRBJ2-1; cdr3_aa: CASSIYYRDSKQFF; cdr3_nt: TGTGCCAGTAGTATTTATTATCGGGACAGCAAGCAGTTCTTC
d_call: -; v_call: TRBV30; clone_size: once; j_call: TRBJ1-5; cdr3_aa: CAWSGTRGRQPQHF; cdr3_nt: TGTGCCTGGAGTGGCACCAGGGGCAGGCAGCCCCAGCATTTT
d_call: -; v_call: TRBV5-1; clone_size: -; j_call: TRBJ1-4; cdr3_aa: CASSFSQTPTNEKLFF; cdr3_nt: TGCGCCAGCAGCTTTTCCCAGACACCAACTAATGAAAAACTGTTTTTT
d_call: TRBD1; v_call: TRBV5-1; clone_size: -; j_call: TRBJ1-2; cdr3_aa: CASSYGTELYGYTF; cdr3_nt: TGCGCCAGCAGCTACGGGACAGAACTCTATGGCTACACCTTC
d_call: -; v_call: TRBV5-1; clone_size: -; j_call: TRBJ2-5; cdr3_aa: CASRPGQTQETQYF; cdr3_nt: TGCGCCAGCAGACCCGGACAAACCCAAGAGACCCAGTACTTC
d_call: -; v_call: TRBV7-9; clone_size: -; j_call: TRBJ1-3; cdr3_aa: CASGSGNTIYF; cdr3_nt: TGTGCCAGCGGTTCTGGAAACACCATATATTTT
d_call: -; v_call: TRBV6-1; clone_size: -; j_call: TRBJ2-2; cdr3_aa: CASSEPGSLTGELFF; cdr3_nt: TGTGCCAGCAGTGAACCGGGGTCCCTAACCGGGGAGCTGTTTTTT
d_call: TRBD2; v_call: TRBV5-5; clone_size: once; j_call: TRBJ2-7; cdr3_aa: CASSLYGEGSGEQYF; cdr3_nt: TGTGCCAGCAGCTTGTATGGGGAGGGTTCGGGCGAGCAGTACTTC
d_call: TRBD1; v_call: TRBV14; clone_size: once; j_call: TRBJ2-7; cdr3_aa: CASSQLGTGGYEQYF; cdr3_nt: TGTGCCAGCAGCCAACTTGGGACAGGGGGCTACGAGCAGTACTTC
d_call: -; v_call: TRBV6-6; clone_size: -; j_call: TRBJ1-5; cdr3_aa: CASSKRQAGQPQHF; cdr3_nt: TGTGCCAGCAGTAAGAGACAGGCAGGTCAGCCCCAGCATTTT
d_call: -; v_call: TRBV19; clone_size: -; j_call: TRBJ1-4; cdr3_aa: CASSIRGNEKLFF; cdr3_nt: TGTGCCAGTAGTATACGGGGGAATGAAAAACTGTTTTTT
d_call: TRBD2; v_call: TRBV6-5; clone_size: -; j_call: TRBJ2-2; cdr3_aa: CASSHIAGPTGELFF; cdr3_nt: TGTGCCAGCAGTCACATAGCGGGGCCTACCGGGGAGCTGTTTTTT
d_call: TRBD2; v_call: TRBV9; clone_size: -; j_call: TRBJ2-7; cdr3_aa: CASSASSGGAYEQYF; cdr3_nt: TGTGCCAGCAGCGCTTCTAGCGGGGGGGCCTACGAGCAGTACTTC
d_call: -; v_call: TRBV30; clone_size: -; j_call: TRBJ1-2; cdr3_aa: CAWSATGTGYYGYTF; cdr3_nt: TGTGCCTGGAGCGCCACAGGGACCGGCTACTATGGCTACACCTTC
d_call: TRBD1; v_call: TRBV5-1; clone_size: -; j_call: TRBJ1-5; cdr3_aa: CASSKTGEDQPQHF; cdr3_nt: TGCGCCAGCAGCAAGACAGGGGAAGATCAGCCCCAGCATTTT
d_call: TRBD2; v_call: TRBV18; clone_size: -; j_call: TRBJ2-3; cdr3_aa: CASSLREGADTQYF; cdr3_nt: TGTGCCAGCTCACTTCGGGAGGGCGCAGATACGCAGTATTTT
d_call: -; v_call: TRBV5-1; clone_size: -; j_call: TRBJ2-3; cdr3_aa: CASSLPTQPDTQYF; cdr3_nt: TGCGCCAGCAGCTTGCCGACGCAACCAGATACGCAGTATTTT
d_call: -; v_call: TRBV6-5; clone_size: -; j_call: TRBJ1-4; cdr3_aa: CASSYSGPGGNEKLFF; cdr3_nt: TGTGCCAGCAGTTACTCGGGGCCGGGAGGGAATGAAAAACTGTTTTTT
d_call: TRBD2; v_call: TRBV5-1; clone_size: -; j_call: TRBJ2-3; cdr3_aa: CASSFTSGNTDTQYF; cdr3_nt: TGCGCCAGCAGCTTCACTAGCGGGAACACAGATACGCAGTATTTT
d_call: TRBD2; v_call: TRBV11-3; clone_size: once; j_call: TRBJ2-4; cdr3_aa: CASRAAGAAKNIQYF; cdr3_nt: TGTGCCAGCAGGGCAGCGGGGGCAGCCAAAAACATTCAGTACTTC
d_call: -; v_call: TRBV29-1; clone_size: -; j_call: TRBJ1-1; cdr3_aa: CSVVWGTLNTEAFF; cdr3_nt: TGCAGCGTTGTTTGGGGGACCCTAAACACTGAAGCTTTCTTT
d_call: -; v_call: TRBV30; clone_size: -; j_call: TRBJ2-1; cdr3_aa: CAWSGGLATYNEQFF; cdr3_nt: TGTGCCTGGAGTGGGGGACTGGCAACGTACAATGAGCAGTTCTTC
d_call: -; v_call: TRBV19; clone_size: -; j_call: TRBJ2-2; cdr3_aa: CASSIDRYTGELFF; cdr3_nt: TGTGCCAGTAGTATAGACAGGTACACCGGGGAGCTGTTTTTT
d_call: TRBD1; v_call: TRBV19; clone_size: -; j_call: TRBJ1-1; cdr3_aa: CASRGQVGNTEAFF; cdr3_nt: TGTGCCAGTAGGGGACAGGTGGGGAACACTGAAGCTTTCTTT